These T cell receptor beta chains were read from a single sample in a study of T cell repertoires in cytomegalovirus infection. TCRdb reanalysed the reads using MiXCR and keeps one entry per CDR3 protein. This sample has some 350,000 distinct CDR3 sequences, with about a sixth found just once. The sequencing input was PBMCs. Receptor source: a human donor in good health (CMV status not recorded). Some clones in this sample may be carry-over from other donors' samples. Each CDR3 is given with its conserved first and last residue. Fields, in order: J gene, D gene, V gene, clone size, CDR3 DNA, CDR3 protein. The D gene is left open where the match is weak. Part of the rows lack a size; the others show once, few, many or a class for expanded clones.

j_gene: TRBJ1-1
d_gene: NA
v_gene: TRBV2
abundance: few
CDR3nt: TGTGCCCCCAGGCGGGCCACTGAAGCTTTCTTT
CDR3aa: CAPRRATEAFF

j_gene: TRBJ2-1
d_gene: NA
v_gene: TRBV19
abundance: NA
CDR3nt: TGTGCCAGTAGTATCATTGAGGACAATGAGCAGTTCTTC
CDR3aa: CASSIIEDNEQFF

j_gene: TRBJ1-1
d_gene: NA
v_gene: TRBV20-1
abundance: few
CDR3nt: TGCAGTGTTCCCAGAGCGGCGGATGACACTGAAGCTTTCTTT
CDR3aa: CSVPRAADDTEAFF

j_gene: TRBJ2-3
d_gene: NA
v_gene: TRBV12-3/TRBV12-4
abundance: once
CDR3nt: TGTGCCAGCGTCACGCGGGTCAAAGATACGCAGTATTTT
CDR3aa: CASVTRVKDTQYF

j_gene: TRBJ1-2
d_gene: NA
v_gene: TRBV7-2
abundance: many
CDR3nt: TGTGCCAGCAGCACCAGGGGTCCCTCCTATGGCTACACCTTC
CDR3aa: CASSTRGPSYGYTF

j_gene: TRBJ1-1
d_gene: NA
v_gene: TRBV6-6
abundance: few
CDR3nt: TGTGCCAGCAGATCTGACTGGAACACTGAAGCTTTCTTT
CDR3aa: CASRSDWNTEAFF

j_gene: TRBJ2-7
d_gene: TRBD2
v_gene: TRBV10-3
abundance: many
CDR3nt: TGTGCCGCGCGGCGGGAGCCGACCTACGAGCAGTACTTC
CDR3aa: CAARREPTYEQYF

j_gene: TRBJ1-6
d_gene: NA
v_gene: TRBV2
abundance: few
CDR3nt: TGTGCCAGCAGTGACCGTAATTCACCCCTCCACTTT
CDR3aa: CASSDRNSPLHF

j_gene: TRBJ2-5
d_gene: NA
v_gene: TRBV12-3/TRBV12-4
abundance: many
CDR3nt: TGTGCCAGCAGTTTAGTACAGGCTGGGACCCAGTACTTC
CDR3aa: CASSLVQAGTQYF

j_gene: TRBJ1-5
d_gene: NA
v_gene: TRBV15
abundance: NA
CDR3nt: TGTGCCACCAGCAGCAAGCAAGTATGGCAGCCCCAGCATTTT
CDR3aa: CATSSKQVWQPQHF

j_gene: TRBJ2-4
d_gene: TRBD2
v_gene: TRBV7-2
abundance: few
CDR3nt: TGTGCCAGCAGCCGACGCCCGGGACTAGCGGAAAACATTCAGTACTTC
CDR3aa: CASSRRPGLAENIQYF

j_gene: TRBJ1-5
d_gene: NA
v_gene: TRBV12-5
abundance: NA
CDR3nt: TGTGCTAGTGACTTAACCTTTGGGGGGTATAGCAATCAGCCCCAGCATTTT
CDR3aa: CASDLTFGGYSNQPQHF

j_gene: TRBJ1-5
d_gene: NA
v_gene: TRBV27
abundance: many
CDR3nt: TGTGCCAGCAGTTTAACCCAATATAGCAATCAGCCCCAGCATTTT
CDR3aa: CASSLTQYSNQPQHF

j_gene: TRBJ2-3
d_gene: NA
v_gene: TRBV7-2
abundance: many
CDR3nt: TGTGCCAGCAAATGGGCTGGGGCAGATACGCAGTATTTT
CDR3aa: CASKWAGADTQYF

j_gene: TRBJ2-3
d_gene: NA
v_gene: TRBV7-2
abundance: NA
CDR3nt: TGTGCCAGCGGCTTCTTTGGGCAGACAGATACGCAGTATTTT
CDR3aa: CASGFFGQTDTQYF

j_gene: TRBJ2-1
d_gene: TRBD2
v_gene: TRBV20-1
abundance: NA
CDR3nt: TGCAGTGCACCACTAGCGGGAGGCAATGAGCAGTTCTTC
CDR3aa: CSAPLAGGNEQFF

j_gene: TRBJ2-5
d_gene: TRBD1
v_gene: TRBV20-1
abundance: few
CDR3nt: TGCAGTGCTTTCGTGGACAGGGACAAGACCCAGTACTTC
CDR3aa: CSAFVDRDKTQYF

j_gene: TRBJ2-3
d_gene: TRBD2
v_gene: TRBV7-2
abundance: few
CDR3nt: TGTGCCAGCAGCCTTCGACTAGCGGGGGGGGCAGATACGCAGTATTTT
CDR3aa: CASSLRLAGGADTQYF

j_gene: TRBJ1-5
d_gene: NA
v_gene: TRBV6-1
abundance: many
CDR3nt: TGTGCCAGCACCCTGGGGGGGGATGGTGGTCAGCCCCAGCATTTT
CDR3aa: CASTLGGDGGQPQHF

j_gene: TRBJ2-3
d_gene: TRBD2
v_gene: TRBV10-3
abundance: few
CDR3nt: TGTGCCATCAGTCGCGGACTAGCGGCCACAGATACGCAGTATTTT
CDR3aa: CAISRGLAATDTQYF

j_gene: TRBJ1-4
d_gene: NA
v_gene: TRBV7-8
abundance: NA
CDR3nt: TGTGCCAGCAGCTTAGTAGGACGGAGGACAACTAATGAAAAACTGTTTTTT
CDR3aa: CASSLVGRRTTNEKLFF

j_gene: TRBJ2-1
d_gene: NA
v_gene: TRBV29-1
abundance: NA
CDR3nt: TGCAGCGGTTGTGCCCTGCATTACTGGGACAATGAGCAGTTCTTC
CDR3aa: CSGCALHYWDNEQFF

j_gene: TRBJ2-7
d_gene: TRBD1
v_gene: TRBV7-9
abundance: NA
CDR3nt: TGTGCCAGCAGCTTAGGGGACAGGGGGCTATACGAGCAGTACTTC
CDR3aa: CASSLGDRGLYEQYF

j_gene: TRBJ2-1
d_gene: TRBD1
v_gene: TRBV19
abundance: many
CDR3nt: TGTGCCAGTTCCCCCCGGACAGGGATGGATGAGCAGTTCTTC
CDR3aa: CASSPRTGMDEQFF

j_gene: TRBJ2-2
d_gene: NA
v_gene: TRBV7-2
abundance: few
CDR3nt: TGTGCCAGCAGCCCAGGGTCGGTCAGGGAGCTGTTTTTT
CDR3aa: CASSPGSVRELFF

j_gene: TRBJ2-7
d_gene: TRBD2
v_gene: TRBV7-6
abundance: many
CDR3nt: TGTGCCAGCAGCCCGCTAGCGGGAGGGCAGGGCGAGCAGTACTTC
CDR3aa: CASSPLAGGQGEQYF

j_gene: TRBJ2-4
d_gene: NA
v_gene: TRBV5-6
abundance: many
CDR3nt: TGTGCCAGCAGCCGGACAGTCGGCATTCAGTACTTC
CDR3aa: CASSRTVGIQYF

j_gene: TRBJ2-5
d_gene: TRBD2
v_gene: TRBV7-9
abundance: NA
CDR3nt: TGTGCCAGCAGCACCGGAGCGGGGCCGTACCAAGAGACCCAGTACTTC
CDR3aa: CASSTGAGPYQETQYF

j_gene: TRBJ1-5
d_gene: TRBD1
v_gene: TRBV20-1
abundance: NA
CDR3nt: TGCAGTGCTAGCCCCGGGACAGGGGGCAATCAGCCCCAGCATTTT
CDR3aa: CSASPGTGGNQPQHF

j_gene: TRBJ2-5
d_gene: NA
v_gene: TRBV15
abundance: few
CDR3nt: TGTGCCACCAGCAGAGATATGGAATGGGAGACCCAGTACTTC
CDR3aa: CATSRDMEWETQYF

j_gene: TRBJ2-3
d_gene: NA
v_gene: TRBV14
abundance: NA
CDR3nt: TGTGCCAGCAGCCTACAGCTCCCTCCAGATACGCAGTATTTT
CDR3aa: CASSLQLPPDTQYF

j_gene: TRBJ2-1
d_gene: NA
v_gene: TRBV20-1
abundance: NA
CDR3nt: TGCAGTGCTAGTAGGACCGATGAGCAGTTCTTC
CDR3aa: CSASRTDEQFF

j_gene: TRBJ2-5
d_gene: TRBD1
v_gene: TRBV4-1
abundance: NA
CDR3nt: TGCGCCAGCAGCCGAGGACAGGGGGGTAGCCAAGAGACCCAGTACTTC
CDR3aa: CASSRGQGGSQETQYF

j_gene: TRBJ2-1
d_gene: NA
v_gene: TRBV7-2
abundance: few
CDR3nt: TGTGCCAGCAGCTTAGCAAATTCCGCTGACAATGAGCAGTTCTTC
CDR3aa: CASSLANSADNEQFF

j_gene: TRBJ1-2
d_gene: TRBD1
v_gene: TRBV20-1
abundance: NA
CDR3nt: TGCAGTGCTAGCCGGGACAGGGGCTATGGCTACACCTTC
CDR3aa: CSASRDRGYGYTF

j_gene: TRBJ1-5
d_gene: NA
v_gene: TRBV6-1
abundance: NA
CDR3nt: TGTGCCAGCAGTTATTGGCAGGGAGAGGGGGGGCATCATCAGCCCCAGCATTTT
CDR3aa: CASSYWQGEGGHHQPQHF

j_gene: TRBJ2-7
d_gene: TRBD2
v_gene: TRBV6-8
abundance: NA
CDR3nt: TGTGCCAGCAGTGGATCGTGGGGTTTTAGCGGGTACTACGAGCAGTACTTC
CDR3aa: CASSGSWGFSGYYEQYF

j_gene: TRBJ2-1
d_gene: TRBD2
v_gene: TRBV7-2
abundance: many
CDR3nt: TGTGCCAGCAGCTCCCAAGCGGGAGATAGTGAGCAGTTCTTC
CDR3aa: CASSSQAGDSEQFF

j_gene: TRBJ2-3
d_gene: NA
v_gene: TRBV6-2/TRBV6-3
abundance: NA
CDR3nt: TGTGCCAGCAGTTACTTTTCCAGCCAAGATACGCAGTATTTT
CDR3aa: CASSYFSSQDTQYF

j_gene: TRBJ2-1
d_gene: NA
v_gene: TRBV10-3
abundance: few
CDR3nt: TGTGCCATCAGTGGACCTCTGAGCAATGAGCAGTTCTTC
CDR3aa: CAISGPLSNEQFF

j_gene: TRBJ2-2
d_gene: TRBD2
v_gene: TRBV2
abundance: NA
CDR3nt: TGTGCCAGCACCGGCCGGACTAGCGGGGCGCCGGGGGTCGGGGAGCTGTTTTTT
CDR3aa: CASTGRTSGAPGVGELFF

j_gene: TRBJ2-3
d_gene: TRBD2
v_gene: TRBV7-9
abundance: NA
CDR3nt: TGTGCCAGCAGCTTGAAGGAGCGGGGGCTAGCGGTACTGTCAGATACGCAGTATTTT
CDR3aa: CASSLKERGLAVLSDTQYF

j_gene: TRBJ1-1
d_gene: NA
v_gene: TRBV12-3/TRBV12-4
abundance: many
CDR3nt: TGTGCCAGCAGACAAGCCTTAGGCACTGAAGCTTTCTTT
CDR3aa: CASRQALGTEAFF

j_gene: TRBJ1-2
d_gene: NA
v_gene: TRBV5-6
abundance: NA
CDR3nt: TGTGCCAGCAGCTTGGCGCATCCAGGGGATGGCTACACCTTC
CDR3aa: CASSLAHPGDGYTF

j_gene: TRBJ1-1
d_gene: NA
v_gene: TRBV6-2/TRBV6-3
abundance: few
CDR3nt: TGTGTCAGCACCCAGGCCACTGAAGCTTTCTTT
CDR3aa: CVSTQATEAFF

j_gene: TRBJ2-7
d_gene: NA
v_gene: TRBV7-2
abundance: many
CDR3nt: TGTGCCAGCAGCTTATTCGGCAGATCCTACGGGGAGCAGTACTTC
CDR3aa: CASSLFGRSYGEQYF

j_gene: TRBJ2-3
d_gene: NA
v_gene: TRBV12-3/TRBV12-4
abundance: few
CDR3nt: TGTGCCAGCAGTAGGGACACCTGGGGTCCCACAGATACGCAGTATTTT
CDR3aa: CASSRDTWGPTDTQYF

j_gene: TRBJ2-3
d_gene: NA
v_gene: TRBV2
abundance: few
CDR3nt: TGTGCCACCGCCCTCAGAACTAGCACAGATACGCAGTATTTT
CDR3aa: CATALRTSTDTQYF

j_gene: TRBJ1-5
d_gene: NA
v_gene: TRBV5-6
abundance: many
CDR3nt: TGTGCCAGCAGCCCGGCTCGGGGGGGCAATCAGCCCCAGCATTTT
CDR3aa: CASSPARGGNQPQHF

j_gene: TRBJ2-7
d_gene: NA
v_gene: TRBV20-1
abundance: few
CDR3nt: TGCAGTGCTAGAGAGGGGGGACACTACGAGCAGTACTTC
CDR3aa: CSAREGGHYEQYF

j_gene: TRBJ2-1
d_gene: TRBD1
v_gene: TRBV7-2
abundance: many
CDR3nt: TGTGCCAGCAGCTGGTCGGGGACAGGGGTCAATGAGCAGTTCTTC
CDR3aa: CASSWSGTGVNEQFF